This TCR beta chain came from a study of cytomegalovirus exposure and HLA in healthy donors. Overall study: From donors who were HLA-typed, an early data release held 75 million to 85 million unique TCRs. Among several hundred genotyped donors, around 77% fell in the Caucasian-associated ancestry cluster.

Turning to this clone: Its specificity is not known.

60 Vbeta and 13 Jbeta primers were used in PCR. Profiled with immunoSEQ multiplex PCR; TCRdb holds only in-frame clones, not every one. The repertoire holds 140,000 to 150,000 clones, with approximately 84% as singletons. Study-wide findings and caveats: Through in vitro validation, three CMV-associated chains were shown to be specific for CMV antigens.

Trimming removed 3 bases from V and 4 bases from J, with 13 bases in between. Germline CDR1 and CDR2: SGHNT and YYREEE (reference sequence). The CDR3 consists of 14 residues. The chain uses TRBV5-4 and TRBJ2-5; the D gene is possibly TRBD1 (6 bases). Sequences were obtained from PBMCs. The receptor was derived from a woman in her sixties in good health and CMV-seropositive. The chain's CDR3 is CASSSREGVETQYF. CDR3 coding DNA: TGTGCCAGCAGCTCCCGTGAGGGGGTAGAGACCCAGTACTTC.